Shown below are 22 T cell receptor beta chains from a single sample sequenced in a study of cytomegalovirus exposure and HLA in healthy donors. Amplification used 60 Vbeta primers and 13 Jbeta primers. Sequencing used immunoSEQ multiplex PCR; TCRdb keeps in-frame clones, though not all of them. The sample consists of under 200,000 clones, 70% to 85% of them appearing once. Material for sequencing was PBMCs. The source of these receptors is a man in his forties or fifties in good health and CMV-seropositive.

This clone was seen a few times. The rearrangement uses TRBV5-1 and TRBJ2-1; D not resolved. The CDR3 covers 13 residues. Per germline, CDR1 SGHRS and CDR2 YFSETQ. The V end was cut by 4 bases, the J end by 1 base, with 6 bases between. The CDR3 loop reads CASSLVSYNEQFF. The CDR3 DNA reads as TGCGCCAGCAGCCTAGTATCCTACAATGAGCAGTTCTTC.

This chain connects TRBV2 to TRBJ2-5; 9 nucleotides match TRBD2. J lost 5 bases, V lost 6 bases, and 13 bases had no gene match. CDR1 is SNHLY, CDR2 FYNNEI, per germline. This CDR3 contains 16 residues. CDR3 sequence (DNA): TGTGCCAGCAGCACTAGCCGGAGCGGGGGGTGGGAGACCCAGTACTTC. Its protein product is CASSTSRSGGWETQYF.

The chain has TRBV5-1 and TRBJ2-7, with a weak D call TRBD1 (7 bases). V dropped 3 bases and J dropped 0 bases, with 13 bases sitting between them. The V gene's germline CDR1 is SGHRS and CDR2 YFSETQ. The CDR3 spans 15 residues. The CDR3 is CASSSEGAGSYEQYF. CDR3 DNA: TGCGCCAGCAGCTCGGAGGGGGCAGGCTCCTACGAGCAGTACTTC.

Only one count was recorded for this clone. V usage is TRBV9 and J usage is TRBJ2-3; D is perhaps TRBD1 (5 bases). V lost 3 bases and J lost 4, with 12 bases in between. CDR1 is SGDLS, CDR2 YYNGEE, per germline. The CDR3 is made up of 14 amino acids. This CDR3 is CASSASLGPDTQYF. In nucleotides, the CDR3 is TGTGCCAGCAGCGCCAGCTTGGGGCCAGATACGCAGTATTTT.

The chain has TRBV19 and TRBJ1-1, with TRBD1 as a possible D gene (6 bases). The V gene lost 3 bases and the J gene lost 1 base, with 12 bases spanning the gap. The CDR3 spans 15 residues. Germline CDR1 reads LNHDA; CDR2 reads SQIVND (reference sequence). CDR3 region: CASSIYGTKNTEAFF. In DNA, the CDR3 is TGTGCCAGTAGTATCTATGGGACAAAGAACACTGAAGCTTTCTTT.

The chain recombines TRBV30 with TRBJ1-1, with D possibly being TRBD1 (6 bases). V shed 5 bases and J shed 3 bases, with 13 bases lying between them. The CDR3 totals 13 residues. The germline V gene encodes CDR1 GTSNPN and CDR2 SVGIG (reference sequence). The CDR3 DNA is TGTGCCTGGGGAACAGGGTCGTACACTGAAGCTTTCTTT. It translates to CAWGTGSYTEAFF.

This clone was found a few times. The CDR3 sequence: CASRETSGANEQFF. The CDR3 region has the DNA TGTGCCAGCAGGGAGACTAGCGGGGCCAATGAGCAGTTCTTC. This chain joins TRBV25-1 and TRBJ2-1; 11 bases are a match to TRBD2. This CDR3 has 14 residues. The V gene end was trimmed by 6 bases and the J gene end by 6 bases; junction bases not matched to a gene: 4. Germline V gene lookup returns CDR1 MGHDK and CDR2 SYGVNS.

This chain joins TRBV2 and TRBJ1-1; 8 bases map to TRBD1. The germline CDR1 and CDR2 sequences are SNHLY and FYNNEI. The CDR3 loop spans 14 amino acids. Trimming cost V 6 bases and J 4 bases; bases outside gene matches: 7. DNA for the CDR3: TGTGCCAGCAGGGGACAGGAGTTGGGCACTGAAGCTTTCTTT. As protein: CASRGQELGTEAFF.

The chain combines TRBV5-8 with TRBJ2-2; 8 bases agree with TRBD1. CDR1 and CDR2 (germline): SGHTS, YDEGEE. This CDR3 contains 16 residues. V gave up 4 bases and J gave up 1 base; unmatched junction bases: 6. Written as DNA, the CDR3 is TGTGCCAGCAGCCCCGGGACAGGCCGGAACACCGGGGAGCTGTTTTTT. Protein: CASSPGTGRNTGELFF. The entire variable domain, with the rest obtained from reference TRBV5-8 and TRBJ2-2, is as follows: EAGVTQSPTHLIKTRGQQATLRCSPISGHTSVYWYQQALGLGLQFLLWYDEGEERNRGNFPPRFSGRQFPNYSSELNVNALELEDSALYLCASSPGTGRNTGELFFGEGSRLTVL.

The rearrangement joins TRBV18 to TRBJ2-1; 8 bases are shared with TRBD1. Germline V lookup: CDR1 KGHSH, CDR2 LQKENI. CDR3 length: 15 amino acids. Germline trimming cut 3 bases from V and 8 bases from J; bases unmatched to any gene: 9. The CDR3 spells CASSPDRDFFDEQFF. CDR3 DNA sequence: TGTGCCAGCTCACCGGACAGGGATTTTTTCGATGAGCAGTTCTTC.

The CDR3 loop reads CASSETGFYGNQPQHF. The DNA for the CDR3 is TGTGCCAGCAGTGAGACAGGATTCTATGGCAATCAGCCCCAGCATTTT. The chain is built from TRBV28 and TRBJ1-5, with D maybe TRBD1 (6 bases). The V gene's germline CDR1 is MDHEN and CDR2 SYDVKM. V was cut by 5 bases and J by 2 bases, with 16 bases left in between. The CDR3 is 16 residues long.

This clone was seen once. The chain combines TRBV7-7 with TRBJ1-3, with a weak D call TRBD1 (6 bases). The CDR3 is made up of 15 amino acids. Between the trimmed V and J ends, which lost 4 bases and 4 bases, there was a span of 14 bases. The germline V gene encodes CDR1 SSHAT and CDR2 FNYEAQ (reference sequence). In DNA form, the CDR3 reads TGTGCCAGCAGCTACATGGACAGACCAGGAAACACCATATATTTT. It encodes CASSYMDRPGNTIYF.

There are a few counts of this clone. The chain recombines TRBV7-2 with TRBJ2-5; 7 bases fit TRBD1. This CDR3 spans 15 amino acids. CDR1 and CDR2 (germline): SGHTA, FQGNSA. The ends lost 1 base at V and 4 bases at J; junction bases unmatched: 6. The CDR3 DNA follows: TGTGCCAGCAGCTTAGTTAGGGGGCTCGGAGAGACCCAGTACTTC. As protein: CASSLVRGLGETQYF.

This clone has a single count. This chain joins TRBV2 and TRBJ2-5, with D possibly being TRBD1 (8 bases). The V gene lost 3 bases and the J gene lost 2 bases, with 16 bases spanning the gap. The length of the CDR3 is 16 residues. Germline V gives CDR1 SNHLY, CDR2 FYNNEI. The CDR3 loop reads CASSDRTGTIQETQYF. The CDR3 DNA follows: TGTGCCAGCAGTGATAGGACAGGGACTATTCAAGAGACCCAGTACTTC.

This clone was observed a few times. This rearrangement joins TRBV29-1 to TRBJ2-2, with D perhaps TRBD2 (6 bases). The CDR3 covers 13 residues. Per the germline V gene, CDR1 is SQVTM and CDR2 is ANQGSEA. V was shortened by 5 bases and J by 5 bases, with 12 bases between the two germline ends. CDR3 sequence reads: CSVRVAGTGELFF. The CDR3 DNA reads TGCAGCGTTAGGGTGGCGGGAACCGGGGAGCTGTTTTTT.

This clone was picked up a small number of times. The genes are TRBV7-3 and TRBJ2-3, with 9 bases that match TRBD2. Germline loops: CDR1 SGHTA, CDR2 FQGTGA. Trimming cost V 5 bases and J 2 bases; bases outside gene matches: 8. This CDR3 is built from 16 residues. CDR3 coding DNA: TGTGCCAGCAGCGTCGGCGGCGGGGGGGCCACAGATACGCAGTATTTT. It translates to CASSVGGGGATDTQYF. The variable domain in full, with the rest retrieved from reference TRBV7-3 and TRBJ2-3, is GAGVSQTPSNKVTEKGKYVELRCDPISGHTALYWYRQSLGQGPEFLIYFQGTGAADDSGLPNDRFFAVRPEGSVSTLKIQRTERGDSAVYLCASSVGGGGATDTQYFGPGTRLTVL.

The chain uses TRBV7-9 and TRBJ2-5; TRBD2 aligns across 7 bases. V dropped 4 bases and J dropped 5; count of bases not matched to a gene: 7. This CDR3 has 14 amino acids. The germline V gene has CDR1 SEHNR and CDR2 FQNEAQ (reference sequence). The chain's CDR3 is CASSWGGRGETQYF. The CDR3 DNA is TGTGCCAGCAGCTGGGGGGGTAGGGGTGAGACCCAGTACTTC.

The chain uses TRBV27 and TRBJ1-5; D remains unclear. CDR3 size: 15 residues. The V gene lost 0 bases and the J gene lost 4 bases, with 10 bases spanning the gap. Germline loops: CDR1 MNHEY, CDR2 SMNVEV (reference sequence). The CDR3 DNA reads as TGTGCCAGCAGTTTATCGTGGGCAGGAAATCAGCCCCAGCATTTT. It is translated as CASSLSWAGNQPQHF.

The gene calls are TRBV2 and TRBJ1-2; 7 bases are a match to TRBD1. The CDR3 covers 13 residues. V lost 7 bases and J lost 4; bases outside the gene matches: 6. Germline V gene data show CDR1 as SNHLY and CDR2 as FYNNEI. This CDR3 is CASNAGGSYGYTF. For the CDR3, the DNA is TGTGCCAGCAACGCAGGGGGGAGCTATGGCTACACCTTC.

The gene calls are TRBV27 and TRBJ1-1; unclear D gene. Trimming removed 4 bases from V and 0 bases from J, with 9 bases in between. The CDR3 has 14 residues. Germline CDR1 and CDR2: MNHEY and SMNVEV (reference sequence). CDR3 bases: TGTGCCAGCAGTTGGAGAGCAATGAACACTGAAGCTTTCTTT. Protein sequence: CASSWRAMNTEAFF.

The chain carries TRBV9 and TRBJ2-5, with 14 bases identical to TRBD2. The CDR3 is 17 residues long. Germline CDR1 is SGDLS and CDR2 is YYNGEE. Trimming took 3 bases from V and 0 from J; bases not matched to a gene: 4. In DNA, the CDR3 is TGTGCCAGCAGCGGAGGGACTAGCGGGGGATACCAAGAGACCCAGTACTTC. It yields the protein CASSGGTSGGYQETQYF.

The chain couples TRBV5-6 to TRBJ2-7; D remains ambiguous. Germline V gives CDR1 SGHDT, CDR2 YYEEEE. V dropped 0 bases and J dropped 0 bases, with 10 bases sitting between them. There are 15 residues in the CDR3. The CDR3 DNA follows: TGTGCCAGCAGCTTGGATCTTGCGGCCTCCTACGAGCAGTACGTC. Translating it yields CASSLDLAASYEQYV.